The next 25 T cell receptor beta chains were all read from a single sample in a study of shared clonotypes between healthy human individuals. Only in-frame clones appear in the TCRdb table, and some are missing; sequencing was by immunoSEQ multiplex PCR. The sample lists around 550,000 clones; roughly 95% were seen once. Positive CCR7 selection of CD45RO-negative cells yielded the naive CD8 cells, and terminally differentiated effector memory CD45RA+ cells were excluded. The sample was naive CD8+ T cells sorted from blood. The receptors shown here come from a woman under 40 in good health.

This rearrangement joins TRBV28 to TRBJ2-7; D is tentatively TRBD1 or TRBD2 (6 bases each). Trimming pared 8 bases from V and 5 bases from J, leaving 13 bases between. The CDR3 contains 12 residues. Germline-derived CDR1 and CDR2 are MDHEN and SYDVKM. For the CDR3, the DNA is TGTGCCAGCGTTAGGGGGGTCCACGAGCAGTACTTC. This sequence encodes CASVRGVHEQYF.

The rearrangement uses TRBV9 and TRBJ2-3, with 7 nucleotides matching TRBD2. The CDR3 spans 14 residues. From germline, CDR1 is SGDLS and CDR2 YYNGEE. The ends lost 3 bases at V and 0 bases at J; junction bases unmatched: 1. CDR3 bases: TGTGCCAGCAGCGAGCGGGACAGCACAGATACGCAGTATTTT. Its protein product is CASSERDSTDTQYF.

J is TRBJ2-7 and V is TRBV28; D unclear. The germline V and J ends were trimmed by 3 bases and 5 bases, with 17 bases remaining between them. Germline V gene lookup returns CDR1 MDHEN and CDR2 SYDVKM. The CDR3 runs to 15 residues. CDR3 in DNA: TGTGCCAGCAGTTTCTTATCAGGTTTTGGGGACGAGCAGTACTTC. Translating it yields CASSFLSGFGDEQYF.

Comment on this clone: The sample holds other DNA sequences that translate to the same CDR3. The chain has TRBV28 and TRBJ2-7; D is undetermined. Per the germline V gene, CDR1 is MDHEN and CDR2 is SYDVKM. The ends were cut back, 6 bases at V and 0 bases at J, with 9 bases in the middle. This CDR3 comprises 13 residues. The CDR3 loop is CASSQGLSYEQYF. CDR3 coding DNA: TGTGCCAGCAGCCAAGGCCTCTCCTACGAGCAGTACTTC.

The chain combines TRBV5-5 with TRBJ2-7, with D perhaps TRBD1 or TRBD2 (6 bases each). CDR1 and CDR2 from the germline V gene are SGHKS and YYEKEE (reference sequence). V lost 7 bases, J lost 7 bases, and 18 bases lay in between. The CDR3 spans 13 residues. Here the CDR3 reads CASQFPGAREQYF. The CDR3 DNA reads as TGTGCCAGCCAGTTTCCGGGGGCGAGGGAGCAGTACTTC.

This chain uses TRBV29-1 with TRBJ2-7, with D possibly TRBD2 on 5 matching bases. CDR3 length: 12 residues. Germline assignment: CDR1 SQVTM and CDR2 ANQGSEA. Trimming took off 6 bases at V and 1 base at J, with 10 bases between the two ends. The CDR3 nucleotides are TGCAGCGTGGGGAGTTTGTCCTACGAGCAGTACTTC. Encoded protein: CSVGSLSYEQYF.

Only one count was recorded for this clone. The gene calls are TRBV27 and TRBJ2-7; D is unclear. Per the germline V gene, CDR1 is MNHEY and CDR2 is SMNVEV (reference sequence). The CDR3 has 13 amino acids. Trimming took off 6 bases at V and 3 bases at J, with 12 bases between the two ends. In DNA form, the CDR3 reads TGTGCCAGCAGCCAAAAGGACGACTACGAGCAGTACTTC. Translated, it gives CASSQKDDYEQYF.

The chain links TRBV10-3 to TRBJ2-3; 8 bases fit TRBD2. The CDR3 has 20 residues. V lost 3 bases to trimming and J lost 5 bases; unmatched junction nucleotides: 22. Germline values: CDR1 ENHRY, CDR2 SYGVKD. The CDR3 DNA is TGTGCCATCAGTGACAATCAAGCTGAATGGGGGCGGGAGGCTAAAGATACGCAGTATTTT. Translating it yields CAISDNQAEWGREAKDTQYF.

This chain uses TRBV27 with TRBJ1-5, with D tentatively TRBD1 (6 bases). The CDR3 loop spans 13 amino acids. V was cut by 8 bases and J by 5 bases, with 13 bases left in between. CDR1 and CDR2 (germline): MNHEY, SMNVEV (reference sequence). DNA of the CDR3: TGTGCCAGCGGGCCACAGGGCGATCAGCCCCAGCATTTT. Translated: CASGPQGDQPQHF.

This chain connects TRBV2 to TRBJ2-7; no reliable D call. Trimming stripped 6 bases from V and 1 base from J, with 10 bases between. Germline V lookup: CDR1 SNHLY, CDR2 FYNNEI. The CDR3 loop spans 13 amino acids. The CDR3 bases are TGTGCCAGCAGGGACCGGTCATCCTACGAGCAGTACTTC. This gives the protein CASRDRSSYEQYF.

The chain couples TRBV27 to TRBJ2-1, with a weak D call TRBD2 (5 bases). Trimming took off 8 bases at V and 8 bases at J, with 16 bases between the two ends. The germline V gene has CDR1 MNHEY and CDR2 SMNVEV (reference sequence). The CDR3 loop spans 13 amino acids. Written as DNA, the CDR3 is TGTGCCAGCGGCTCCCGGGGTCCGCATGAGCAGTTCTTC. This encodes CASGSRGPHEQFF.

J is TRBJ1-1 and V is TRBV4-1; TRBD1 aligns across 9 bases. The CDR3 runs to 17 residues. The V gene's germline CDR1 is MGHRA and CDR2 YSYEKL. The J segment lost 4 bases and the V segment lost 4 bases, leaving 13 bases of the junction unmatched. In nucleotides, the CDR3 is TGCGCCAGCAGCCCCGGACAGGGGAGTGGTGTGGGCACTGAAGCTTTCTTT. It codes for CASSPGQGSGVGTEAFF.

This chain joins TRBV9 and TRBJ2-7; TRBD2 agrees at 10 bases. J was trimmed by 0 bases and V by 2 bases; bases with no gene match: 11. The CDR3 has 18 amino acids. Germline V gene sequence: CDR1 SGDLS, CDR2 YYNGEE. The DNA for the CDR3 is TGTGCCAGCAGCGTTTCGTTTTCCGGACTAGCGGACTCCTACGAGCAGTACTTC. It translates to CASSVSFSGLADSYEQYF.

The chain combines TRBV6-5 with TRBJ2-7; 11 positions agree with TRBD1. The CDR3 totals 14 residues. CDR1 is MNHEY, CDR2 SVGAGI, per germline. The junction had 5 bases not matched to a gene; V was cut back by 6 bases and J by 4 bases. Here the CDR3 reads CASRLGTGGYEQYF. CDR3 sequence (DNA): TGTGCCAGCAGACTCGGGACAGGGGGGTACGAGCAGTACTTC.

The chain couples TRBV27 to TRBJ1-1, with D possibly being TRBD1 (6 bases). The CDR3 runs 14 residues. Germline V gene sequence: CDR1 MNHEY, CDR2 SMNVEV (reference sequence). V was cut by 6 bases and J by 3 bases, with 14 bases left in between. The CDR3 region is CASSLIGGDTEAFF. CDR3 nucleotides: TGTGCCAGCAGCCTGATAGGGGGGGACACTGAAGCTTTCTTT.

V gene TRBV29-1 combines with J gene TRBJ1-1; D gene uncertain. This CDR3 has 13 residues. CDR1 and CDR2 (germline): SQVTM, ANQGSEA. The germline V and J ends were trimmed by 2 bases and 6 bases, with 13 bases remaining between them. CDR3 sequence (DNA): TGCAGCGTTGAAAGAGGGATAGAGGCTGAAGCTTTCTTT. Translating gives CSVERGIEAEAFF. The whole variable domain, remainder taken from reference TRBV29-1 and TRBJ1-1, is SAVISQKPSRDICQRGTSLTIQCQVDSQVTMMFWYRQQPGQSLTLIATANQGSEATYESGFVIDKFPISRPNLTFSTLTVSNMSPEDSSIYLCSVERGIEAEAFFGQGTRLTVV.

This clone occurred a few times. This chain connects TRBV11-2 to TRBJ2-7; D is ambiguous. Deletions cut 4 bases from V and 3 bases from J, with 7 bases between. Germline V gene sequence: CDR1 SGHAT, CDR2 FQNNGV. This CDR3 contains 12 residues. The DNA of the CDR3 is TGTGCCAGCAGCTCGGAGAACTACGAGCAGTACTTC. Translated: CASSSENYEQYF.

This clone was seen once. This rearrangement joins TRBV29-1 to TRBJ2-1; D is ambiguous. Germline V lookup: CDR1 SQVTM, CDR2 ANQGSEA. V dropped 4 bases and J dropped 2 bases, with 6 bases sitting between them. The CDR3 loop spans 12 amino acids. Here the CDR3 DNA reads TGCAGCGTTGCGCCCCCCTACAATGAGCAGTTCTTC. Translation: CSVAPPYNEQFF.

The chain uses TRBV7-9 and TRBJ2-1; TRBD2 agrees at 9 bases. V trimming: 3 bases; J trimming: 8 bases; junction bases outside the gene matches: 8. This CDR3 spans 15 amino acids. Germline V gene lookup returns CDR1 SEHNR and CDR2 FQNEAQ (reference sequence). The CDR3 spells CASSFGGLAGDEQFF. Here the CDR3 DNA reads TGTGCCAGCAGCTTCGGGGGACTAGCAGGCGATGAGCAGTTCTTC.

The chain joins TRBV7-9 to TRBJ1-1; D is possibly TRBD1 (5 bases). In germline, CDR1 is SEHNR, CDR2 FQNEAQ (reference sequence). Between the trimmed V and J ends, which lost 4 bases and 6 bases, there was a span of 6 bases. The CDR3 spans 11 residues. CDR3 amino acids: CASSWTPEAFF. The CDR3 DNA follows: TGTGCCAGCAGCTGGACACCTGAAGCTTTCTTT.

Note on this clone: The sample contains more than one DNA sequence encoding this CDR3. The J gene is TRBJ2-7, the V gene TRBV2; D unresolved. This CDR3 region has 12 residues. The V gene lost 5 bases and the J gene lost 3 bases, with 8 bases spanning the gap. Germline V gene sequence: CDR1 SNHLY, CDR2 FYNNEI. For the CDR3, the DNA is TGTGCCAGCAGTACGGATTTCTACGAGCAGTACTTC. Protein sequence: CASSTDFYEQYF.

With respect to this clone: Other nucleotide sequences from this sample produce the same CDR3. V is TRBV5-4 and J is TRBJ2-7; D unclear. V gave up 3 bases and J gave up 0 bases, with 4 bases separating them. Looked up from germline, CDR1 is SGHNT and CDR2 is YYREEE (reference sequence). The CDR3 has 12 amino acids. CDR3 sequence: CASSWGSYEQYF. The CDR3 nucleotides are TGTGCCAGCAGCTGGGGCTCCTACGAGCAGTACTTC. The full variable domain, with the rest looked up from reference TRBV5-4 and TRBJ2-7, is ETGVTQSPTHLIKTRGQQVTLRCSSQSGHNTVSWYQQALGQGPQFIFQYYREEENGRGNFPPRFSGLQFPNYSSELNVNALELDDSALYLCASSWGSYEQYFGPGTRLTVT.

This clone was detected only once. The chain recombines TRBV28 with TRBJ1-5, with D unresolved. V lost 4 bases to trimming and J lost 2 bases, with 18 bases between them. Germline V CDR1 and CDR2: MDHEN, SYDVKM. There are 17 residues in the CDR3. The CDR3, as DNA: TGTGCCAGCAGTTATCCCGGGTCTCTAAAGGGCAATCAGCCCCAGCATTTT. Residues: CASSYPGSLKGNQPQHF.

The gene calls are TRBV27 and TRBJ2-3; 11 nucleotides match TRBD2. V dropped 2 bases and J dropped 6; count of bases not matched to a gene: 7. Per the germline V gene, CDR1 is MNHEY and CDR2 is SMNVEV (reference sequence). This CDR3 region has 16 residues. The DNA for the CDR3 is TGTGCCAGCAGTTTAGCAGGGGCTAGCGGGAGGGATACGCAGTATTTT. It specifies CASSLAGASGRDTQYF.

The chain recombines TRBV6-5 with TRBJ1-1, with a possible D match to TRBD1 (5 bases). Trimming removed 8 bases at V and 5 bases at J, with 15 bases between. In germline, CDR1 is MNHEY, CDR2 SVGAGI. The CDR3 is 13 residues long. CDR3 amino acids: CASGVTGATEAFF. The CDR3 DNA reads TGTGCCAGCGGGGTAACAGGTGCGACTGAAGCTTTCTTT.